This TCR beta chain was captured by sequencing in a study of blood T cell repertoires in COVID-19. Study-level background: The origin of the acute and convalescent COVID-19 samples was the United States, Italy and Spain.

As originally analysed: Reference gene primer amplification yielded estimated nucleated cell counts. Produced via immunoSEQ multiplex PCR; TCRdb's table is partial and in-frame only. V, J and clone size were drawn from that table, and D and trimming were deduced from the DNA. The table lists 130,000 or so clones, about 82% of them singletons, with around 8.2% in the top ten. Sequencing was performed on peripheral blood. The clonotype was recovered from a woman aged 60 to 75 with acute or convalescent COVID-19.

The CDR3 reads CSVFRDTNTEAFF. CDR3 bases: TGCAGCGTCTTCCGGGACACGAACACTGAAGCTTTCTTT. V usage is TRBV29-1 and J usage is TRBJ1-1; possibly TRBD1 for D (6 bases). CDR1 and CDR2 from the germline V gene are SQVTM and ANQGSEA. The CDR3 covers 13 residues. The V and J ends lost 6 bases and 1 base respectively, with 12 bases between them.